Listed below are T cell receptor beta chains from one sample, sequenced in a study of blood T cells in healthy people across ages. TCRdb re-called the 5' RACE reads through MiXCR, storing one row per CDR3 protein. The sample lists 950,000 to 1,200,000 distinct CDR3 sequences, 35% to 45% occurring once. The specimen was blood. The source is a man aged 18 to 29 in good health. The CDR3 runs from the conserved cysteine through the conserved F or W. Fields, in order: J gene, V gene, D gene, CDR3 protein. The D gene is left open where the match is weak.

j_gene: TRBJ1-2; v_gene: TRBV10-3; d_gene: .; CDR3aa: CATAEGSYGYTF
j_gene: TRBJ2-5; v_gene: TRBV13; d_gene: .; CDR3aa: CAGSLEMETQYF
j_gene: TRBJ1-5; v_gene: TRBV25-1; d_gene: .; CDR3aa: CASSGPDTYSNQPQHF
j_gene: TRBJ1-2; v_gene: TRBV10-3; d_gene: .; CDR3aa: CAIGESKIGGYYGYTF
j_gene: TRBJ1-2; v_gene: TRBV12-3/TRBV12-4; d_gene: TRBD1; CDR3aa: CASSIGQVDGYTF
j_gene: TRBJ1-1; v_gene: TRBV27; d_gene: .; CDR3aa: CASSSLDGRNTEAFF
j_gene: TRBJ1-6; v_gene: TRBV27; d_gene: TRBD1; CDR3aa: CASKQGTAYNSPLHF
j_gene: TRBJ2-3; v_gene: TRBV29-1; d_gene: .; CDR3aa: CSVGGRAPDTQYF
j_gene: TRBJ1-2; v_gene: TRBV4-3; d_gene: .; CDR3aa: CASSQDTASNYGYTF
j_gene: TRBJ2-5; v_gene: TRBV4-2; d_gene: .; CDR3aa: CASSQGEGGQETQYF
j_gene: TRBJ2-3; v_gene: TRBV29-1; d_gene: TRBD2; CDR3aa: CSVAFSGASLDTQYF
j_gene: TRBJ2-7; v_gene: TRBV7-2; d_gene: TRBD1; CDR3aa: CASSVRQGSYEQYF
j_gene: TRBJ1-5; v_gene: TRBV12-3/TRBV12-4; d_gene: .; CDR3aa: CVSSSRQSQPQHF
j_gene: .; v_gene: TRBV4-1; d_gene: .; CDR3aa: CASSSLRQSYNEQYF
j_gene: TRBJ1-2; v_gene: TRBV7-9; d_gene: TRBD1; CDR3aa: CASSLGGTGHYGYTF
j_gene: TRBJ1-1; v_gene: TRBV12-3/TRBV12-4; d_gene: .; CDR3aa: CASGFVVGGRKAFF
j_gene: TRBJ2-3; v_gene: TRBV4-2; d_gene: .; CDR3aa: CASSPDSFSTDTQYF
j_gene: TRBJ2-6; v_gene: TRBV12-3/TRBV12-4; d_gene: .; CDR3aa: CASSLARRANVLTF
j_gene: TRBJ2-7; v_gene: TRBV12-3/TRBV12-4; d_gene: TRBD2; CDR3aa: CASSWGGHEQYF
j_gene: TRBJ1-2; v_gene: TRBV5-1; d_gene: .; CDR3aa: CASSLAGAGAFHNYGYTF
j_gene: TRBJ2-7; v_gene: TRBV5-1; d_gene: .; CDR3aa: CASSLEVSLGYEQYF
j_gene: TRBJ1-3; v_gene: TRBV10-3; d_gene: .; CDR3aa: CAITGGTLSGNTIYF
j_gene: TRBJ1-1; v_gene: TRBV12-3/TRBV12-4; d_gene: .; CDR3aa: CASSYPGSGDTEAFF
j_gene: TRBJ1-5; v_gene: TRBV4-1; d_gene: .; CDR3aa: CASSQDAGTGNQPQHF
j_gene: TRBJ1-1; v_gene: TRBV13; d_gene: TRBD1; CDR3aa: CASNSDRENTEAFF
j_gene: TRBJ2-3; v_gene: TRBV4-3; d_gene: .; CDR3aa: CASSQDQLGTQYF
j_gene: TRBJ1-4; v_gene: TRBV7-2; d_gene: TRBD1; CDR3aa: CASSLKGTDHEKLFF
j_gene: TRBJ2-1; v_gene: TRBV7-2; d_gene: .; CDR3aa: CASSVVYNEQFF
j_gene: TRBJ1-4; v_gene: TRBV6-6; d_gene: TRBD1; CDR3aa: CASSDRANKKLFF
j_gene: TRBJ1-6; v_gene: TRBV27; d_gene: .; CDR3aa: CASSPGGGWDAYNSPLHF
j_gene: TRBJ1-5; v_gene: TRBV7-8; d_gene: .; CDR3aa: CASSFGTLYSNQPQHF
j_gene: TRBJ1-1; v_gene: TRBV9; d_gene: .; CDR3aa: CASSVGDSLNTEAFF
j_gene: TRBJ1-1; v_gene: TRBV7-9; d_gene: .; CDR3aa: CASSLALFRSDTEAFF
j_gene: .; v_gene: TRBV10-3; d_gene: .; CDR3aa: CATLEGSISSYNEQYF
j_gene: TRBJ1-4; v_gene: TRBV5-1; d_gene: .; CDR3aa: CASSLDPANKALFF
j_gene: TRBJ2-1; v_gene: TRBV27; d_gene: .; CDR3aa: CASSPRDRPHNEQFF
j_gene: TRBJ2-5; v_gene: TRBV4-1; d_gene: TRBD2; CDR3aa: CASSQGGERGSYNEQYF
j_gene: TRBJ2-7; v_gene: TRBV21-1; d_gene: .; CDR3aa: CASSNSGTGTYEQYF
j_gene: TRBJ2-5; v_gene: TRBV4-1; d_gene: TRBD2; CDR3aa: CASSQDGGGLRETQYF
j_gene: TRBJ2-5; v_gene: TRBV7-6; d_gene: .; CDR3aa: CASSPSPVDTHVKETQYF